The 7 T cell receptor beta chains below all came from one sample that was sequenced in a study of regulatory and conventional T cells in RAG deficiency. Genomic DNA came from blood regulatory T cells gated CD4+ CD25-high CD127-low. Repertoires were generated with immunoSEQ multiplex PCR, while TCRdb's copy carries only in-frame clones and drops some. The sample lists roughly 20,000 clones; over 80% were seen once. The same data also contributed to another study, on regulatory T cells. Per that paper: Primers: 52 TRBV forward and 13 TRBJ reverse.

The sequenced sample consisted of Tregs sorted from blood. These receptors all stem from a human donor in good health.

V and J are TRBV6-5 and TRBJ1-4; D possibly corresponds to TRBD1 (6 bases). The CDR3 consists of 14 residues. Germline lookup yields CDR1 MNHEY and CDR2 SVGAGI. Between the trimmed V and J ends, which lost 7 bases and 6 bases, there was a span of 15 bases. The CDR3 region is CASIVRGGYEKLFF. The CDR3 DNA reads as TGTGCCAGCATCGTAAGAGGGGGGTATGAAAAACTGTTTTTT.

V usage is TRBV4-1 and J usage is TRBJ2-1; 10 nucleotides align to TRBD2. There are 17 residues in the CDR3. From germline, CDR1 is MGHRA and CDR2 YSYEKL. V lost 0 bases and J lost 9; bases outside the gene matches: 11. DNA for the CDR3: TGCGCCAGCAGCCAAGATAGGGACCTAGCGGGAGTCGGTGAGCAGTTCTTC. It yields the protein CASSQDRDLAGVGEQFF.

In this sample, this clone turned up a few times. The CDR3 reads CASSEQGHTARNSPLHF. CDR3 in DNA: TGTGCCAGCAGTGAACAGGGACATACGGCTAGAAATTCACCCCTCCACTTT. The V and J genes are TRBV6-1 and TRBJ1-6; weak D call: TRBD1 (6 bases). V lost 2 bases and J lost 7, with 18 bases in between. The CDR3 contains 17 residues. Germline V gene sequence: CDR1 MNHNS, CDR2 SASEGT.

Only a few counts were recorded for this clone. The V call is TRBV11-2, the J call TRBJ2-7, with 10 positions matching TRBD2. The junction had 8 bases not matched to a gene; V was cut back by 5 bases and J by 4 bases. This CDR3 comprises 15 residues. Germline V gene sequence: CDR1 SGHAT, CDR2 FQNNGV. The CDR3 DNA sequence: TGTGCCAGCAGCCCACTTAGCGGGGGGAGGTACGAGCAGTACTTC. Protein sequence: CASSPLSGGRYEQYF.

The gene calls are TRBV1 and TRBJ1-2. TRBV1 is shown as a pseudogene. CDR3 length equals 14 residues. The CDR3 is CTSGRRGVGYGYTF. Written as DNA, the CDR3 is TGCACCAGCGGAAGGAGAGGCGTTGGATATGGCTACACCTTC.

This clone was seen just once. The chain has TRBV5-8 and TRBJ2-1; 7 bases map to TRBD2. The CDR3 spans 17 residues. Germline values: CDR1 SGHTS, CDR2 YDEGEE. V lost 1 base, J lost 3 bases, and 10 bases stayed unmatched. CDR3: CASSLSGTTSNYNEQFF. The CDR3 coding sequence is TGTGCCAGCAGCTTGTCCGGGACTACCAGCAACTACAATGAGCAGTTCTTC.

The gene calls are TRBV5-1 and TRBJ1-1; no firm D call. This CDR3 is 13 amino acids long. The germline V and J ends were trimmed by 3 bases and 4 bases, with 10 bases remaining between them. Germline values: CDR1 SGHRS, CDR2 YFSETQ. CDR3: CASSSPGGTEAFF. The CDR3 DNA reads as TGCGCCAGCAGCTCCCCCGGTGGCACTGAAGCTTTCTTT.